The TCR beta chain under discussion was sequenced for a study of T cells in Graves' hyperthyroidism and ophthalmopathy (dated by TCRdb to about 2019). For context, the study as a whole: Peripheral blood samples were taken at the time of initial diagnosis, prior to any treatment. Prospective prediction of ophthalmopathy was tested in an independent validation cohort of fewer than 20 hyperthyroidism patients and 15 to 17 patients who later progressed to ophthalmopathy. The roughly 100 discovery patients were randomly divided into training and test sets at a 7:3 ratio. The paper reports TCR Vbeta CDR3 sequencing of approximately 140 peripheral blood samples: under 45 ophthalmopathy, 70 to 85 hyperthyroidism and approximately 17 progressor patients. Thyroid tissue and blood T-cell repertoires from six or seven Graves' hyperthyroidism patients were also compared in the study. A discovery cohort of around 98 patients, 43 with Graves' ophthalmopathy and under 60 with stable Graves' hyperthyroidism, was used to find distinguishing TCR V-J signatures. After sampling, hyperthyroidism patients received methimazole starting at 30 mg daily, and ophthalmopathy patients received high-dose intravenous methylprednisolone. Paper-wide results and their limitations: A 13 V-J signature model separated ophthalmopathy from stable hyperthyroidism, with 87.88% sensitivity and around 84% specificity in cross-validation and 80%/75% in testing. In validation, the model predicted progression to ophthalmopathy with approximately 71% sensitivity and around 72% specificity, a median of 6.5 months before onset. Sample size was not statistically predetermined, and blinding of investigators to group allocation was not performed. Most expanded thyroid clonotypes (frequency above 0.001) were also found in blood, which suggests that blood repertoires may mirror thyroid immune responses.

With regard to this clonotype: Its binding antigen is unknown. No base quality values were provided; no much bigger clone lies one nucleotide off.

The TCR beta CDR3 regions were amplified from RNA transcripts. The first round of RT-PCR for the TCR CDR3 was performed with the HTBI primer set and the Qiagen OneStep RT-PCR kit. A second multiplex PCR round built the libraries, followed by size selection and purification. Sequencing of the libraries was done on an Illumina HiSeq2000 using paired-end 100 bp reads. The source study handled its data this way. SOAPnuke was used to process the raw data, throwing out any read that contained adapters or uncalled bases, had a mean Phred below 15, or lacked an exact constant-primer or identifier match. COPE v1.2.5 was used to merge the high-quality paired reads, and each unique nucleotide sequence was defined as a clonotype. Clonotypes were aligned to IMGT TRBV, TRBD and TRBJ reference segments using MiTCR v1.1. The analysis was restricted to V-J combinations with a frequency above 0.0001, which together covered just over 99% of the repertoires. The TCS score was defined as F50 (clonal expansion) divided by E x V (chaos), with BLOSUM62-based TCRdist calculated between CDR3 peptides within each V-J. Welch's t-statistics and random forest reduced several hundred V-J features to roughly 13, which were used in a naive Bayes classifier (R e1071). In-frame beta chains were kept once TCRdb had trimmed the public reads at Q25 with fastp and called clones with MiXCR. All rows with the same CDR3 protein become a single entry with the most common DNA and genes. TCRdb, not the authors, supplied the V and J calls. This sample is represented by about 420,000 distinct CDR3 sequences; 15% to 18% of them were singletons. The top ten hold roughly an eighth of the sample.

CDR1 and CDR2 are drawn from the germline V gene: SGHTS, YDEGEE. The germline ends are 15 bases apart after V is trimmed by 4 bases and J by 7 bases. The CDR3, from cysteine to phenylalanine, totals 15 residues. Here the CDR3 DNA is all that survives: 45 bases in frame from base 1. Graves' hyperthyroidism was defined as stable when no progression to ophthalmopathy occurred over 18 months of follow-up. The hyperthyroidism patients were between 18 and 65 years old and newly diagnosed, with a disease duration of less than 2 months. Exclusion was applied to patients with uncontrolled infections, other autoimmune diseases, pregnancy or lactation. Diagnoses relied on clinical symptoms, serum thyroxine and TRAb, thyroid ultrasound and orbital computed tomography. PBMCs were isolated from around 10 ml of fresh peripheral blood by Ficoll-Paque density gradient centrifugation. Total RNA was extracted with Trizol reagent, and quality was checked on an Agilent 2100 Bioanalyzer.

This sequence uses TRBV5-8 and TRBJ1-6, with TRBD1 as a weak D call on 6 bases. Sequenced: blood. The origin of this receptor is a young woman with Graves' hyperthyroidism. The CDR3 loop reads CASSSTPGQNSPLHF. The DNA reads as follows: TGTGCCAGCAGCAGTACACCGGGACAAAATTCACCCCTCCACTTT.